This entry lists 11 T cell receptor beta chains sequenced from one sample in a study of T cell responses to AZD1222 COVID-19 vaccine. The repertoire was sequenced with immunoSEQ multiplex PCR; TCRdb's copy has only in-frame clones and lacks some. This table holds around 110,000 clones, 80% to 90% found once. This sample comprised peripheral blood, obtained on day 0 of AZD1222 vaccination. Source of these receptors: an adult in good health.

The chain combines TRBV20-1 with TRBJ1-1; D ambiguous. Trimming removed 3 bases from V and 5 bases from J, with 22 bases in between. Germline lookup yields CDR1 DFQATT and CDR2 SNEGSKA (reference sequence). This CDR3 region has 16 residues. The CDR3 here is CSASPTSGRSTTEAFF. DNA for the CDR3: TGCAGTGCTAGTCCCACCTCGGGCAGGAGTACAACTGAAGCTTTCTTT.

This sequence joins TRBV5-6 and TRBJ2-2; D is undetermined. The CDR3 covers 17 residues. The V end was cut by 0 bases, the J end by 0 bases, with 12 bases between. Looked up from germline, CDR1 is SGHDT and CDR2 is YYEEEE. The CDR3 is CASSLVVQASNTGELFF. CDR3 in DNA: TGTGCCAGCAGCTTGGTTGTCCAGGCCTCGAACACCGGGGAGCTGTTTTTT.

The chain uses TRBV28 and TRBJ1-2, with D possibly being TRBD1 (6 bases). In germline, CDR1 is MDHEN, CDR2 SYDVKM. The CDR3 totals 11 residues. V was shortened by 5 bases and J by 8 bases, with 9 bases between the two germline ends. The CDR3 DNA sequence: TGTGCCAGCAGTATAGGGGGAGGCTACACCTTC. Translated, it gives CASSIGGGYTF.

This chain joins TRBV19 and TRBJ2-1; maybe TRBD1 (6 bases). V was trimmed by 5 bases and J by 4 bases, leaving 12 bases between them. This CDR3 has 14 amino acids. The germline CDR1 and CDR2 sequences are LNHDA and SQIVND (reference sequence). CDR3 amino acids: CASSGQGLYNEQFF. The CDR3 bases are TGTGCCAGTAGTGGGCAGGGGCTGTACAATGAGCAGTTCTTC. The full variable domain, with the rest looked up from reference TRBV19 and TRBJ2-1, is DGGITQSPKYLFRKEGQNVTLSCEQNLNHDAMYWYRQDPGQGLRLIYYSQIVNDFQKGDIAEGYSVSREKKESFPLTVTSAQKNPTAFYLCASSGQGLYNEQFFGPGTRLTVL.

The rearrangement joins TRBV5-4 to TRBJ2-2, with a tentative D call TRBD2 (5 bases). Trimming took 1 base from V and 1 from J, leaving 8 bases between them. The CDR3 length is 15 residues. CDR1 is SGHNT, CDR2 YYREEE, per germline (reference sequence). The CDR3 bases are TGTGCCAGCAGCTTGCGAGGGTGGAACACCGGGGAGCTGTTTTTT. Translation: CASSLRGWNTGELFF.

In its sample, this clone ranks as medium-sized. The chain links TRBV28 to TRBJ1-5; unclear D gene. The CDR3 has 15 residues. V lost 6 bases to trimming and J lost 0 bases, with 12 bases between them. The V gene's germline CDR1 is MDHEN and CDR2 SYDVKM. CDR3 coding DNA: TGTGCCAGCAGCCCCGAAACACCTAGCAATCAGCCCCAGCATTTT. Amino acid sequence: CASSPETPSNQPQHF. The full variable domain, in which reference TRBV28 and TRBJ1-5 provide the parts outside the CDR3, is DVKVTQSSRYLVKRTGEKVFLECVQDMDHENMFWYRQDPGLGLRLIYFSYDVKMKEKGDIPEGYSVSREKKERFSLILESASTNQTSMYLCASSPETPSNQPQHFGDGTRLSIL.

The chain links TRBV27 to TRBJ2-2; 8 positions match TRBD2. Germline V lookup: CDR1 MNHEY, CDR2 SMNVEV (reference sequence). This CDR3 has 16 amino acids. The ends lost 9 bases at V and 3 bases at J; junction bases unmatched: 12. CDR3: CASRSYGGRYTGELFF. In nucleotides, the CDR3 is TGTGCCAGTAGGTCGTACGGCGGGAGGTACACCGGGGAGCTGTTTTTT.

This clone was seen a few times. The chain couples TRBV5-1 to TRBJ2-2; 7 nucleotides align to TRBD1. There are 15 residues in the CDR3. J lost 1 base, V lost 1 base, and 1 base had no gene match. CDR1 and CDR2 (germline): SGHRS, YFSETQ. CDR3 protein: CASSLYRGNTGELFF. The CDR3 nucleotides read TGCGCCAGCAGCTTGTACAGGGGGAACACCGGGGAGCTGTTTTTT.

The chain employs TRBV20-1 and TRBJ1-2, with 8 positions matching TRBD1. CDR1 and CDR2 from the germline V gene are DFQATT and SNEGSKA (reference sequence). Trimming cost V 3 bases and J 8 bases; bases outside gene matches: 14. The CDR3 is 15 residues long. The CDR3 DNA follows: TGCAGTGCTAGTCTGTTAACAGGACAGGGTCTGGGCTACACCTTC. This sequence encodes CSASLLTGQGLGYTF.

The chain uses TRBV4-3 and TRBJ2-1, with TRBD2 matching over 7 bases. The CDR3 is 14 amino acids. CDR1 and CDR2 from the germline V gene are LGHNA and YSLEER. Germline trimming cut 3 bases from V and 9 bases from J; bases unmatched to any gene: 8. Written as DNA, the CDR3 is TGCGCCAGCAGCCAGGTTGGACTAGTTGTTGAGCAGTTCTTC. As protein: CASSQVGLVVEQFF.

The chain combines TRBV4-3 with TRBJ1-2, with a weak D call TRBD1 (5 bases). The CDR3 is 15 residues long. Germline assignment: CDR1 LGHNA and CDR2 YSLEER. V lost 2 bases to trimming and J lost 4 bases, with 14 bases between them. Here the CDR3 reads CASSQTPTGTYGYTF. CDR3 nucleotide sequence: TGCGCCAGCAGCCAAACTCCGACGGGGACCTATGGCTACACCTTC.